This T cell receptor (beta chain) was obtained from a study of T cell responses to AZD1222 COVID-19 vaccine. The germline V gene has CDR1 SGHTA and CDR2 FQGNSA. V was clipped by 6 bases and J by 12 bases; unmatched bases: 11. There are 14 residues in the CDR3. Generated by immunoSEQ multiplex PCR, the TCRdb table keeps only in-frame clones and is missing some. Of around 99,000 clones detected, approximately 89% appear once; the ten largest clones hold around 8.3%. This receptor was obtained from an adult who received the AZD1222 COVID-19 vaccine. The rearrangement joins TRBV7-2 to TRBJ1-4; 9 positions agree with TRBD1. Sequenced material: peripheral blood, taken 28 days after the second AZD1222 dose. The CDR3 protein is CASSTNRGPSELFF. CDR3 DNA sequence: TGTGCCAGCAGTACTAACAGGGGGCCATCGGAACTGTTTTTT.